This T cell receptor (beta chain) was recorded in a study of CD8 T cells in Susac syndrome. Study-wide context: Sequencing included Susac syndrome patients, six of them with active disease and eight in remission. Treatment at blood withdrawal was none, corticosteroids, or intravenous immunoglobulin alone in Susac syndrome patients.

V dropped 6 bases and J dropped 5 bases, with 14 bases sitting between them. CDR1 is MDHEN, CDR2 SYDVKM, per germline. CDR3 size: 15 residues. When the RNA was reverse transcribed, random hexamers were used with an input of 0.5 to 1 ug. The TCR beta CDR3 was amplified by immunoSEQ multiplex PCR across 54 Vbeta, 13 Jbeta. MiXCR was run by TCRdb on the immunoSEQ multiplex PCR reads, yielding one entry per CDR3 protein. The sample shows fewer than 200,000 distinct CDR3 sequences, 85% to 95% of them seen only once. The specimen was CD4+ T cells from PBMCs. The clonotype originates from a human donor with Susac syndrome. This chain joins TRBV28 and TRBJ1-6; D is perhaps TRBD1 (6 bases). CDR3 DNA sequence: TGTGCCAGCAGCCGACGACAGGTTAATAATTCACCCCTCCACTTT. This sequence encodes CASSRRQVNNSPLHF.